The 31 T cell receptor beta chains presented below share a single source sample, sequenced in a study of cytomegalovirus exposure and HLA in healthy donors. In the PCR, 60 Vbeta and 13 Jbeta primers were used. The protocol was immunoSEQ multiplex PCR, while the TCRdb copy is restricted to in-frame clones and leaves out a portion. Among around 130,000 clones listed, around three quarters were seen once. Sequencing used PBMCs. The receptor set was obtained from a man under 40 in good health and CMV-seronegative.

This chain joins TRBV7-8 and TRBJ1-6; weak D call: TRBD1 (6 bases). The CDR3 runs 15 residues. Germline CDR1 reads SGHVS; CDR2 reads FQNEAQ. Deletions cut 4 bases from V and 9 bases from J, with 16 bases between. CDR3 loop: CASSSRQEGGSPLHF. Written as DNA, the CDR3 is TGTGCCAGCAGCTCACGACAGGAAGGTGGTTCACCCCTCCACTTT.

The CDR3 loop reads CASSMNRFNTEAFF. Written as DNA, the CDR3 is TGTGCCAGTAGTATGAACAGGTTTAACACTGAAGCTTTCTTT. The J gene is TRBJ1-1, the V gene TRBV19, with D tentatively TRBD1 (5 bases). The CDR3 spans 14 residues. Germline V gives CDR1 LNHDA, CDR2 SQIVND (reference sequence). Trimming stripped 3 bases from V and 2 bases from J, with 10 bases between.

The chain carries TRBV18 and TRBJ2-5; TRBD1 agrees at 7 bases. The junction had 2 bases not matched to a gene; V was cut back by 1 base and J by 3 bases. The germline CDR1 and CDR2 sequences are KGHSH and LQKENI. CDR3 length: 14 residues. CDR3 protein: CASSPLTGKETQYF. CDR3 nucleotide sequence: TGTGCCAGCTCACCACTGACAGGGAAAGAGACCCAGTACTTC.

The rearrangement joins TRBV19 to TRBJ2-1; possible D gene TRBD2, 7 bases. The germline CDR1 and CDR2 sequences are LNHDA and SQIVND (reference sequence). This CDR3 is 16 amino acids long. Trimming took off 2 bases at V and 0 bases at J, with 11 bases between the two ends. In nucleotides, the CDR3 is TGTGCCAGTAGTATAAGGGGGGGCCACTCCTACAATGAGCAGTTCTTC. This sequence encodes CASSIRGGHSYNEQFF.

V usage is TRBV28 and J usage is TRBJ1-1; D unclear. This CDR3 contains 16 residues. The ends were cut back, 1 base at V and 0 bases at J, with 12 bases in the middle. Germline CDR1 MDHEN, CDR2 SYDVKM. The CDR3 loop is CASSLSAADMNTEAFF. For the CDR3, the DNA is TGTGCCAGCAGTTTATCGGCAGCCGACATGAACACTGAAGCTTTCTTT.

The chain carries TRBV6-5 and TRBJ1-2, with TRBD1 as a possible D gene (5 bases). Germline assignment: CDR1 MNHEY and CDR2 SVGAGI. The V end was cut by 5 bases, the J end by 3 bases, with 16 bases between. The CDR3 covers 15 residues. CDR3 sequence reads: CASSRRGIGDYGYTF. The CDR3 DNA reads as TGTGCCAGCAGTAGAAGGGGAATTGGAGACTATGGCTACACCTTC.

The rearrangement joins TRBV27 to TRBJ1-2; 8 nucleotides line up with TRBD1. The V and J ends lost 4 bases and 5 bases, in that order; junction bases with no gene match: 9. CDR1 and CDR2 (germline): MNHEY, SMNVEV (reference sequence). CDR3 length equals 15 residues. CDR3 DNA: TGTGCCAGCAGTTCCTACAGGGGGGGGTTTTATGGCTACACCTTC. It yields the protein CASSSYRGGFYGYTF.

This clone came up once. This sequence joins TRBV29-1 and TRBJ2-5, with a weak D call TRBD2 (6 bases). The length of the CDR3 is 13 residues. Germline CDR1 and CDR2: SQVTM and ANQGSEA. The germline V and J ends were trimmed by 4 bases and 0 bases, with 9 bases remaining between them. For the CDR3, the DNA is TGCAGCGTTGGGGGCGGGGACCAAGAGACCCAGTACTTC. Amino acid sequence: CSVGGGDQETQYF.

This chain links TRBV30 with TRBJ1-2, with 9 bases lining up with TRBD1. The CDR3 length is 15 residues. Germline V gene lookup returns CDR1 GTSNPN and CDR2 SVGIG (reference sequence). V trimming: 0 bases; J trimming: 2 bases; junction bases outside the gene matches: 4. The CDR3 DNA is TGTGCCTGGAGTGTATGGACAGGGGCGAACTATGGCTACACCTTC. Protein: CAWSVWTGANYGYTF.

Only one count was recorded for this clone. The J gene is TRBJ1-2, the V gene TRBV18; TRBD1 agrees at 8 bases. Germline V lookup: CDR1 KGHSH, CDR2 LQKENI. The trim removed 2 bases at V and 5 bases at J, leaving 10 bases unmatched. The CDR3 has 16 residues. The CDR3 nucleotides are TGTGCCAGCTCACCAACTGACAGGGGCCGGGGGTATGGCTACACCTTC. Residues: CASSPTDRGRGYGYTF.

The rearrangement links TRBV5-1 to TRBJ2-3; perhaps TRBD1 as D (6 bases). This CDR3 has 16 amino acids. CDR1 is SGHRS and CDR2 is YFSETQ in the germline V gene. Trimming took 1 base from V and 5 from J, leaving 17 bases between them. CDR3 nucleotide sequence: TGCGCCAGCAGCTTGCCACGGGCAGGGGCAGAAGATACGCAGTATTTT. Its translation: CASSLPRAGAEDTQYF. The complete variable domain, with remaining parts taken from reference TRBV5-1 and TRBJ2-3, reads KAGVTQTPRYLIKTRGQQVTLSCSPISGHRSVSWYQQTPGQGLQFLFEYFSETQRNKGNFPGRFSGRQFSNSRSEMNVSTLELGDSALYLCASSLPRAGAEDTQYFGPGTRLTVL.

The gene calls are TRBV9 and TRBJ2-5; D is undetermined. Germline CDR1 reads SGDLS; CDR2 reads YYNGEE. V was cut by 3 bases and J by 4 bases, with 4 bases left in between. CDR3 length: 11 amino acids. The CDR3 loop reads CASSDRETQYF. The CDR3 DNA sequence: TGTGCCAGCAGCGATAGAGAGACCCAGTACTTC.

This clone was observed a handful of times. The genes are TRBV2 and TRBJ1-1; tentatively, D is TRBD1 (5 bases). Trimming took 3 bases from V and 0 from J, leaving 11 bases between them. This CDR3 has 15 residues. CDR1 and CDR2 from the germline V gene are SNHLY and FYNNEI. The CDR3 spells CASSDDSTMNTEAFF. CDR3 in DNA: TGTGCCAGCAGTGATGACAGCACCATGAACACTGAAGCTTTCTTT.

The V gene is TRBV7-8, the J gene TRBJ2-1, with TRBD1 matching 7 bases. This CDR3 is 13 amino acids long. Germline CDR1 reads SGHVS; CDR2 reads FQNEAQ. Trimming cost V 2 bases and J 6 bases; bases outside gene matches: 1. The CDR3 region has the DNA TGTGCCAGCAGCTTAAACAGGGGCAATGAGCAGTTCTTC. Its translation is CASSLNRGNEQFF.

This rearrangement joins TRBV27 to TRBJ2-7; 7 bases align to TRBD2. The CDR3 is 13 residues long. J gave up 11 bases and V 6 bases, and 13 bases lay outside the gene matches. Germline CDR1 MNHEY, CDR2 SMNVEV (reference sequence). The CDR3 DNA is TGTGCCAGCAGCCCCCACCACCGGGGGGTGGAGTACTTC. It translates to CASSPHHRGVEYF.

The CDR3 sequence: CASSSRLAGNTGELFF. The DNA of the CDR3 is TGTGCCAGCAGCTCCCGACTAGCGGGGAACACCGGGGAGCTGTTTTTT. The chain employs TRBV7-2 and TRBJ2-2; 10 nucleotides agree with TRBD2. The CDR3 loop spans 16 amino acids. Losses at the gene ends were 4 bases for V and 1 base for J; bases not matched to a gene: 3. Germline CDR1 reads SGHTA; CDR2 reads FQGNSA.

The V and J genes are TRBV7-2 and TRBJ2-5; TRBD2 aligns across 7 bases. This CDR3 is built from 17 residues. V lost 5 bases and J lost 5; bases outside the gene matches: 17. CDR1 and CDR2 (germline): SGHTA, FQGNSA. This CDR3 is CASSPGRASGGRETQYF. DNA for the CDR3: TGTGCCAGCAGCCCCGGTAGGGCTAGCGGAGGGAGGGAGACCCAGTACTTC.

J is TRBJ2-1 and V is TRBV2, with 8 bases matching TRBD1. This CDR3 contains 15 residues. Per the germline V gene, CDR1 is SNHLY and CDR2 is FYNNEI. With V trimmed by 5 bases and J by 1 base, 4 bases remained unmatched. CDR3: CASSRTGSSYNEQFF. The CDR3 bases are TGTGCCAGCAGTCGGACAGGGTCATCCTACAATGAGCAGTTCTTC.

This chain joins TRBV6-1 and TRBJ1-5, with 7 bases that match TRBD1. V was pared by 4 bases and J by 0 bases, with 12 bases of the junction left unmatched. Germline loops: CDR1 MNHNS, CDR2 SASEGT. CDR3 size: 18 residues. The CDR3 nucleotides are TGTGCCAGCAGTGTCTTACCTCGGACAGGATATAGCAATCAGCCCCAGCATTTT. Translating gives CASSVLPRTGYSNQPQHF.

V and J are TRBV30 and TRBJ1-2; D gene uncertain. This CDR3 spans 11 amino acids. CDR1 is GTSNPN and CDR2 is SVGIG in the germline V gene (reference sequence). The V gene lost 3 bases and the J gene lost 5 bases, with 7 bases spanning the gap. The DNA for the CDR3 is TGTGCCTGGAGAACCGGGTATGGCTACACCTTC. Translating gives CAWRTGYGYTF.

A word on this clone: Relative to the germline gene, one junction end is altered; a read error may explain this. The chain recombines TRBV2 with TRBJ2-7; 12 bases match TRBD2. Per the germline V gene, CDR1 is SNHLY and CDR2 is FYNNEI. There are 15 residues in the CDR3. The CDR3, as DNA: TGTGCCAGCAGGGAGACTAGCGGGAGCTCCCACGAGCAGTACTTC. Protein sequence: CASRETSGSSHEQYF.

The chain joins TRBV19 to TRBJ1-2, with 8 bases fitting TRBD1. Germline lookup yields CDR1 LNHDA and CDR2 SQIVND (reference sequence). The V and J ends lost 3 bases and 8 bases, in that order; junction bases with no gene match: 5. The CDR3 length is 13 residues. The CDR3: CASSIGQGRGYTF. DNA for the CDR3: TGTGCCAGTAGTATTGGACAGGGACGCGGCTACACCTTC. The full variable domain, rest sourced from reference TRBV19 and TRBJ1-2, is DGGITQSPKYLFRKEGQNVTLSCEQNLNHDAMYWYRQDPGQGLRLIYYSQIVNDFQKGDIAEGYSVSREKKESFPLTVTSAQKNPTAFYLCASSIGQGRGYTFGSGTRLTVV.

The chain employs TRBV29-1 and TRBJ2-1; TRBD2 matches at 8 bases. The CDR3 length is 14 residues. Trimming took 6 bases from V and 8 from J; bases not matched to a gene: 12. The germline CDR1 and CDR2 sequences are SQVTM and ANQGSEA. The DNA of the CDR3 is TGCAGCGTAGAACTCACTAAGCGGGGGTATGAGCAGTTCTTC. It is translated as CSVELTKRGYEQFF.

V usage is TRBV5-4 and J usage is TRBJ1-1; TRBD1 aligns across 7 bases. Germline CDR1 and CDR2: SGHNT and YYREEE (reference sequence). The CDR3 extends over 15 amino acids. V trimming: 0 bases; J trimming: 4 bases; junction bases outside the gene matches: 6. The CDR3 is CASSLGQGGGTEAFF. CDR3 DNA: TGTGCCAGCAGCTTGGGTCAGGGGGGCGGCACTGAAGCTTTCTTT.

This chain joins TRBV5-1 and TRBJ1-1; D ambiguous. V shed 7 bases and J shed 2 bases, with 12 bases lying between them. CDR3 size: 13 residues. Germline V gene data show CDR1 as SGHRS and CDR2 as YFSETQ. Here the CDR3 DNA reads TGCGCCAGCGCGGGCGATTTTAACACTGAAGCTTTCTTT. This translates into CASAGDFNTEAFF.

The CDR3 bases are TGTGCCAGCACCCCATACAGGACCTATAATTCACCCCTCCACTTT. Translation gives CASTPYRTYNSPLHF. The chain employs TRBV2 and TRBJ1-6; possibly TRBD1 for D (5 bases). CDR3 length: 15 amino acids. The germline CDR1 and CDR2 sequences are SNHLY and FYNNEI. The V end lost 7 bases, the J end lost 2 bases, and 12 bases lay between the germline ends.

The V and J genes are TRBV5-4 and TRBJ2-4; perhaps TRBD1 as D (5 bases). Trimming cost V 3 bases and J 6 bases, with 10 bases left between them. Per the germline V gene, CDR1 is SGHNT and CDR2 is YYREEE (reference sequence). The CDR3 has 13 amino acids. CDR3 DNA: TGTGCCAGCAGCTCTGGACACGGAAACATTCAGTACTTC. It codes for CASSSGHGNIQYF.

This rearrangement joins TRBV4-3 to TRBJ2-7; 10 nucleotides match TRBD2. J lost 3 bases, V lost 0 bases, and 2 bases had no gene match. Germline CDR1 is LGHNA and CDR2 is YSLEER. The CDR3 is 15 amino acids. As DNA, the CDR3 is TGCGCCAGCAGCCAAGATTCTAGCGGGAGCTACGAGCAGTACTTC. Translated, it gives CASSQDSSGSYEQYF.

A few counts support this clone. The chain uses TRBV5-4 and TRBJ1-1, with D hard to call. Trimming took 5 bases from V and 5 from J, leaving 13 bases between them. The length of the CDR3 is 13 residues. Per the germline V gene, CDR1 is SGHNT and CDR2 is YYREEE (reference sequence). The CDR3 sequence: CASRSQQATEAFF. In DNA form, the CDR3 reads TGTGCCAGCAGATCCCAGCAGGCTACTGAAGCTTTCTTT.

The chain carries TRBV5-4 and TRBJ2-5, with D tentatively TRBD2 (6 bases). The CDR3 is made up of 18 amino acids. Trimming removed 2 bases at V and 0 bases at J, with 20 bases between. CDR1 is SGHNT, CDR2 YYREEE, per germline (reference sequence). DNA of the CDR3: TGTGCCAGCAGCTTACTTTCTGCAGCTGGGGGGTACCAAGAGACCCAGTACTTC. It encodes CASSLLSAAGGYQETQYF.

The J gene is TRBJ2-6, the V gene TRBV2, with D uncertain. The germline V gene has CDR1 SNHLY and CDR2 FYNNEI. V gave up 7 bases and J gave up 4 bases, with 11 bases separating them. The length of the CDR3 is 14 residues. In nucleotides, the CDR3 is TGTGCCAGCACCAGGTCTCTGGGGGCCAACGTCCTGACTTTC. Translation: CASTRSLGANVLTF.